The clone carrying this TCR beta chain was seen only once. Its matching antigen is unknown. These data originate in a study of shared clonotypes between healthy human individuals. Libraries were prepared by immunoSEQ multiplex PCR; TCRdb keeps only in-frame clonotypes and omits some of them. The repertoire consists of roughly 1,500,000 clones, with approximately 98.5% occurring once and the leading ten covering roughly 0.36%. Overall study findings and caveats: Larger estimated richness was generally seen in naive subsets than in memory subsets. Some naive CD4 clonotypes, 5% to 5.5%, turned up in common across a handful of donors.

Adult donors, all healthy and HIV-negative, had no recent acute infections or vaccinations. Subsets obtained from CD4+ cells comprised CD45RA+ naive and CD45RA-negative memory cells. The germline gives CDR1 SGHRS, CDR2 YFSETQ. Trimming stripped 0 bases from V and 5 bases from J, with 7 bases between. The CDR3 is made up of 13 amino acids. V is TRBV5-1 and J is TRBJ2-3; D unclear. The source of this sequence is a man aged 30 to 45 in good health. The specimen was naive CD4+ T cells sorted from blood. Subset given: CD45RA+ positively selected. CDR3 bases: TGCGCCAGCAGCTTGGCCGGCAGAGATACGCAGTATTTT. Translation: CASSLAGRDTQYF.